This T cell receptor (beta chain) was identified during a study of tissue T cells after allogeneic stem cell transplantation. Trimming left V 0 bases short and J 5 bases short, with 14 bases between. CDR1 and CDR2 from the germline V gene are SGDLS and YYNGEE. The length of the CDR3 is 15 residues. TCRdb keeps only in-frame clones here, not all; method: immunoSEQ multiplex PCR. The sample contains 20,000 to 25,000 clones, over 70% of which appear only once. This chain links TRBV9 with TRBJ1-1, with D maybe TRBD1 (6 bases). Sample: tissue from the ileum, taken at autopsy. The receptor's source is a female donor over 55 with lung cancer. The CDR3: CASSVDRGAATEAFF. In DNA form, the CDR3 reads TGTGCCAGCAGCGTAGATCGGGGGGCAGCGACTGAAGCTTTCTTT.